This T cell receptor beta chain originates from a study of PD-1 blockade in classical Hodgkin lymphoma. On this clone: The antigen remains unidentified.

Sequencing used immunoSEQ multiplex PCR; TCRdb keeps in-frame clones, though not all of them. The table lists approximately 70,000 clones, approximately 94% of them singletons, with 6.5% to 8% in the top ten. Overall study findings and caveats: For complete responders, baseline diversity was comparable to that of newly diagnosed patients. A significant rise in TCR diversity was seen by C4D1 for CD4+ cells but not for CD8+ cells. Anyone who began nivolumab under 1 year after ASCT was excluded.

The patients all showed relapse after autologous stem cell transplantation, while their brentuximab vedotin exposure varied. Germline CDR1 is SGDLS and CDR2 is YYNGEE. CDR3 length equals 12 residues. Deletions cut 3 bases from V and 8 bases from J, with 8 bases between. The sequence was obtained from a human donor with classical Hodgkin lymphoma. The chain has TRBV9 and TRBJ1-4, with D unclear. The sample here was peripheral blood mononuclear cells (PBMCs), taken at baseline. The DNA of the CDR3 is TGTGCCAGCAGCGAACCCGGGGAAAAACTGTTTTTT. Protein: CASSEPGEKLFF.